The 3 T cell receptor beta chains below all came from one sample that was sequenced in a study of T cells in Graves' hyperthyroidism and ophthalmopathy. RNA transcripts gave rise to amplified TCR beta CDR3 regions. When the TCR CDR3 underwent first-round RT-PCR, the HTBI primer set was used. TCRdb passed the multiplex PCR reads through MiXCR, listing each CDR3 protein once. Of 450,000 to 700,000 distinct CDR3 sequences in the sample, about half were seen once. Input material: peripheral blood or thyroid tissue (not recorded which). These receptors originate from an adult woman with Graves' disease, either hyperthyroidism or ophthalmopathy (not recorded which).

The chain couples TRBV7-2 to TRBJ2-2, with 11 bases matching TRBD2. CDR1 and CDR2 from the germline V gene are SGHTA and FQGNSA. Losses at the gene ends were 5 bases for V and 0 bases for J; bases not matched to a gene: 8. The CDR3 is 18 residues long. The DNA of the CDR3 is TGTGCCAGCAGCACACGACTAGCGGGAAACGCGAACACCGGGGAGCTGTTTTTT. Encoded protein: CASSTRLAGNANTGELFF. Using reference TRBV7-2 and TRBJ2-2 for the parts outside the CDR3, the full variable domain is GAGVSQSPSNKVTEKGKDVELRCDPISGHTALYWYRQSLGQGLEFLIYFQGNSAPDKSGLPSDRFSAERTGGSVSTLTIQRTQQEDSAVYLCASSTRLAGNANTGELFFGEGSRLTVL.

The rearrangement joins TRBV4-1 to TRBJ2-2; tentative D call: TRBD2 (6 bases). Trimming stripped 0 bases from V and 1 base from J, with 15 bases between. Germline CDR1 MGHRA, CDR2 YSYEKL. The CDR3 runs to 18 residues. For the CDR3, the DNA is TGCGCCAGCAGCCAAGATCCGTACGGCGGGATGAACACCGGGGAGCTGTTTTTT. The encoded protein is CASSQDPYGGMNTGELFF.

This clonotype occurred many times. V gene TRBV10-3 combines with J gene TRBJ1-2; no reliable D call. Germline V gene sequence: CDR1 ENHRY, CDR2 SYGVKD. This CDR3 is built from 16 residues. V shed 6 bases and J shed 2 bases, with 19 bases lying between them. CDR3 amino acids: CAIRGKRGFGNYGYTF. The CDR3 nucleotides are TGTGCCATCAGGGGTAAACGGGGTTTCGGAAACTATGGCTACACCTTC.